A selection of T cell receptor beta chains follows, all from one sample in a study of glioma-infiltrating T cells. TCRdb reprocessed the multiplex PCR reads via MiXCR and lists one record per CDR3 protein. In the table there are about 400,000 distinct CDR3 sequences, 35% to 45% of which are singletons. Input material: glioma tissue, nonneoplastic brain tissue, or PBMCs (not recorded which). The receptor source for this set is a human donor with low-grade glioma or glioblastoma, undergoing nonglioma brain surgery, or in good health (not recorded which). Both conserved end residues are part of each CDR3. A D gene is named only where the DNA matches it firmly. The size entry is marked missing in some rows and otherwise reads once, few, many or a size class.

j_call clone_size v_call d_call cdr3_nt cdr3_aa
TRBJ2-7 NA TRBV19 NA TGTGCCAGTAGTATAGCTGGCCGGACCGGCTACGAGCAGTACTTC CASSIAGRTGYEQYF
TRBJ1-2 NA TRBV20-1 NA TGCAGTGCTAGTCCTTCGACGGACGGACGCTATCGCTACACCTTC CSASPSTDGRYRYTF
TRBJ2-3 NA TRBV11-3 NA TGTGCCAGCAGCTTAGTCCCCGGGAGTGGGCAAGATACGCAGTATTTT CASSLVPGSGQDTQYF
TRBJ1-1 many TRBV20-1 NA TGCAACCAACAGGGTATGAACACTGAAGCTTTCTTT CNQQGMNTEAFF
TRBJ1-2 once TRBV7-6 NA TGTGCCAGCAGCCTCTCGACAAGTGGCCATGGCTACACCTTC CASSLSTSGHGYTF
TRBJ1-5 NA TRBV29-1 NA TGCAGCGTGGGGACATCAGGACAGCCCCAGCATTTT CSVGTSGQPQHF
TRBJ2-1 NA TRBV3-1 TRBD2 TGTGCCAGCAGCCAAGATCAAGCGGGAGTCGGCAATGAGCAGTTCTTC CASSQDQAGVGNEQFF
TRBJ2-2 NA TRBV7-8 NA TGTGCCAGCAAACTTATGAGGGGCCTTATGAACACCGGGGAGCTGTTTTTT CASKLMRGLMNTGELFF
TRBJ2-1 few TRBV4-1 TRBD2 TGCGCCAGCAGCCAAGACCGGACTAGCGGGTACAATGAGCAGTTCTTC CASSQDRTSGYNEQFF
TRBJ2-1 NA TRBV9 NA TGTGCCAGCAGCGTAGGACAGGACGTGTTCTACAATGAGCAGTTCTTC CASSVGQDVFYNEQFF
TRBJ1-2 many TRBV27 NA TGTGCCAGCAGTCCTACCCGCCAGGGGCTCCTAACCCTAGCTAACTATGGCTACACCTTC CASSPTRQGLLTLANYGYTF
TRBJ2-1 NA TRBV6-1 TRBD2 TGTGCCAGCTCCTCTTCTAGCGGGAGGTCTATAGATGAGCAGTTCTTC CASSSSSGRSIDEQFF
TRBJ2-1 many TRBV28 NA TGTGCCAGCACCTGGAGTCCGGGGTCCTACAATGAGCAGTTCTTC CASTWSPGSYNEQFF
TRBJ1-2 few TRBV7-9 NA TGTGCCAGCAGCTTAGTAGCGGACACTCGGTATGGCTACACCTTC CASSLVADTRYGYTF
TRBJ1-4 NA TRBV4-2 TRBD1 TGTGCCATCAGCCAAGATGGGGGACAGGCAAGTGAAAAACTGTTTTTT CAISQDGGQASEKLFF
TRBJ1-1 NA TRBV4-3 TRBD1 TGCGCCAGCAGCCCCGGGACAGGCCTCATGAACACTGAAGCTTTCTTT CASSPGTGLMNTEAFF
TRBJ1-5 NA TRBV2 TRBD1 TGTGCCAGCAGTCTCCGGGACAGTTGGTATCAGCCCCAGCATTTT CASSLRDSWYQPQHF
TRBJ1-1 NA TRBV3-1 NA TGTGCCAGCAGCCAGGTCTCCTTCAAAGTTTATCCGAAAGCTTTCTTT CASSQVSFKVYPKAFF
TRBJ2-7 few TRBV20-1 NA TGCAGTGCTGTCCGGGACGCGAGGGGTAACGAGCAGTACTTC CSAVRDARGNEQYF
TRBJ2-7 NA TRBV9 TRBD2 TGTGCCAGCAGCACTGGACTAGCGGCCCGCGACCACGAGCAGTACTTC CASSTGLAARDHEQYF
TRBJ2-3 NA TRBV7-9 TRBD2 TGTGCCAGCAGCTTGGGGGCGGCTAGCGGGACCTCGCAGTATTTT CASSLGAASGTSQYF
TRBJ1-6 once TRBV20-1 TRBD1 TGCAGTGCTAGGGGCGGACAGGGGCTCTGTTCACCCCTCCACTTT CSARGGQGLCSPLHF
TRBJ2-2 NA TRBV27 NA TGTGCCAGCAGTTTTTGGTCCCCCACCGGGGAGCTGTTTTTT CASSFWSPTGELFF
TRBJ2-5 NA TRBV10-3 NA TGTGCCATCAGTGAGGGAGGGGGCTCGGAGACCCAGTACTTC CAISEGGGSETQYF
TRBJ2-1 few TRBV7-9 TRBD1 TGTGCCAGCAGCTTACAGGGGGCTATTGAGCAGTTCTTC CASSLQGAIEQFF
TRBJ2-3 few TRBV4-3 TRBD2 TGCGCCAGCAGCCAAGGTGAAGCGGGAGTTGCAGATACGCAGTATTTT CASSQGEAGVADTQYF
TRBJ2-3 NA TRBV28 TRBD2 TGTGCCAGCGCCGCCCCTCAAAGCGGGAGTATCGGTGCAGATACGCAGTATTTT CASAAPQSGSIGADTQYF
TRBJ2-7 few TRBV15 TRBD1 TGTGCCACCAGCAGGGACAGGGGGCTCGAGCAGTACTTC CATSRDRGLEQYF
TRBJ2-5 many TRBV6-1 NA TGTGCCAGCAGTCGTGGACCGAACCAAGAGACCCAGTACTTC CASSRGPNQETQYF
TRBJ1-1 NA TRBV19 NA TGTGCCAGTAGTGGACTCATGAACACTGAAGCTTTCTTT CASSGLMNTEAFF
TRBJ1-5 NA TRBV4-3 NA TGCGCCAGCAGCCAAGAGCCTCTGGGCAATCAGCCCCAGCATTTT CASSQEPLGNQPQHF
TRBJ2-1 many TRBV20-1 NA TGCAGTGCTCACCATGCGGGGTCCTACAATGAGCAGTTCTTC CSAHHAGSYNEQFF
TRBJ1-1 few TRBV10-3 NA TGTGCCATCAGTGAGTCGATGTTAGCTTTCTTT CAISESMLAFF
TRBJ2-3 once TRBV7-3 NA TGTGCCAGCAGCTTAACGTTCAGTGGGCGTGTCACAGGTACGCAGTATTTT CASSLTFSGRVTGTQYF
TRBJ2-4 few TRBV27 NA TGTGCCAGCAGCGGAGGCACCAAAAACATTCAGTACTTC CASSGGTKNIQYF
TRBJ2-1 NA TRBV5-1 TRBD2 TGCGTCAGCAGCTTGAATTTAGATGGGACTAGGTTCTTC CVSSLNLDGTRFF
TRBJ1-5 NA TRBV20-1 TRBD1 TGCAGTTCCTCCACGGGACAGGGATTTTATCAGCCCCAGCATTTT CSSSTGQGFYQPQHF
TRBJ2-1 NA TRBV28 TRBD1 TGTGCCAGCGCCAACGCCGGAGGGACAGGGGGCCGCGTTGAGCAGTTCTTC CASANAGGTGGRVEQFF
TRBJ2-1 NA TRBV15 NA TGTGCCACCAGCAGAGATTGGAGGAGAACCTACAATGAGCAGCTCTTC CATSRDWRRTYNEQLF
TRBJ2-1 few TRBV2 NA TGTGCCAGCAGTGCCCAAGGGCCTAGGAATGAGCAGTTCTTC CASSAQGPRNEQFF
TRBJ1-1 NA TRBV6-1 NA TGTGCCAGCAGCAAGTATGGGAGCCTGAACACTGAAGCTTTCTTT CASSKYGSLNTEAFF